Following are 8 T cell receptor beta chains from one sample sequenced in a study of Ad26.COV2.S vaccination and SARS-CoV-2 variants (dated by TCRdb to 2020 to 2022). The method behind the library was the immunoSEQ multiplex PCR assay. TCRdb took over this immuneACCESS table, retaining in-frame rearrangements with V and J assigned. Such tables are incomplete; in checked studies, under half of the missing clones stem from an unresolved V gene, and the remainder is unexplained. The sample has 400,000 or so clones on record, less than 90% of them singletons. The top ten clones comprise 3.5% of the sample. The treatment or condition label here, explained by the study, means: over 15 received Ad26.COV2.S at low or high dose, single or two shots; several received placebo; per-sample allocation not given. Repertoires of vaccine and placebo recipients were sequenced from samples collected on day 63 after the first injection.

The sample here was peripheral blood, taken in a trial of Ad26.COV2.S vaccine versus placebo. These receptors originate from a person between 18 and 60 years old who received the Ad26.COV2.S COVID-19 vaccine or a placebo.

This clone was recorded once. The rearrangement joins TRBV15 to TRBJ1-1; no clear D gene. This CDR3 spans 13 amino acids. CDR1 and CDR2 (germline): LNHNV, YYDKDF (reference sequence). V lost 4 bases and J lost 8, with 14 bases in between. CDR3 DNA sequence: TGTGCCACCAGCACCGGTACTCAAGGGGAAGCTTTCTTT. This gives the protein CATSTGTQGEAFF.

The chain employs TRBV11-2 and TRBJ2-3; 12 bases align to TRBD1. J lost 5 bases, V lost 1 base, and 4 bases had no gene match. The germline gives CDR1 SGHAT, CDR2 FQNNGV. The CDR3 has 16 amino acids. CDR3 residues: CASSLVGQGAQDTQYF. DNA for the CDR3: TGTGCCAGCAGCTTAGTGGGACAGGGGGCGCAAGATACGCAGTATTTT. Complete variable domain (other parts from reference TRBV11-2 and TRBJ2-3): EAGVAQSPRYKIIEKRQSVAFWCNPISGHATLYWYQQILGQGPKLLIQFQNNGVVDDSQLPKDRFSAERLKGVDSTLKIQPAKLEDSAVYLCASSLVGQGAQDTQYFGPGTRLTVL.

The rearrangement links TRBV12-3 or TRBV12-4 to TRBJ1-1; 8 bases agree with TRBD1. V gave up 8 bases and J gave up 1 base; unmatched junction bases: 0. The CDR3 has 12 residues. CDR3 sequence reads: CASGTGNTEAFF. In DNA form, the CDR3 reads TGTGCCAGCGGGACAGGGAACACTGAAGCTTTCTTT.

The chain employs TRBV5-1 and TRBJ2-1, with 7 bases identical to TRBD1. This CDR3 comprises 15 residues. Germline-derived CDR1 and CDR2 are SGHRS and YFSETQ. V was clipped by 4 bases and J by 2 bases; unmatched bases: 6. The CDR3 DNA reads TGCGCCAGCAGCCAACAGGGGTCTACCTACAATGAGCAGTTCTTC. Amino acid sequence: CASSQQGSTYNEQFF. Drawing the rest from reference TRBV5-1 and TRBJ2-1, the complete variable domain is KAGVTQTPRYLIKTRGQQVTLSCSPISGHRSVSWYQQTPGQGLQFLFEYFSETQRNKGNFPGRFSGRQFSNSRSEMNVSTLELGDSALYLCASSQQGSTYNEQFFGPGTRLTVL.

This chain joins TRBV19 and TRBJ1-5, with TRBD1 as a possible D gene (5 bases). The CDR3 length is 15 residues. With 5 bases removed from V and 7 bases from J, the gap between germline ends came to 18 bases. The germline V gene encodes CDR1 LNHDA and CDR2 SQIVND (reference sequence). The CDR3 spells CASSPWGGSRQPQHF. The DNA of the CDR3 is TGTGCCAGTAGTCCCTGGGGGGGTTCGCGGCAGCCCCAGCATTTT.

This chain links TRBV6-2 or TRBV6-3 with TRBJ1-6, with a tentative D call TRBD1 (5 bases). Trimming removed 2 bases from V and 8 bases from J, with 16 bases in between. CDR3 size: 16 residues. The germline CDR1 and CDR2 sequences are MNHEY and SVGEGT. In nucleotides, the CDR3 is TGTGCCAGCAGTTACCGACAGCAAAGGGCGGATTCACCCCTCCACTTT. Translation: CASSYRQQRADSPLHF.

This chain uses TRBV5-4 with TRBJ2-7; D is tentatively TRBD1 or TRBD2 (7 bases each). V was cut by 2 bases and J by 3 bases, with 15 bases left in between. The CDR3 totals 15 residues. In germline, CDR1 is SGHNT, CDR2 YYREEE (reference sequence). The CDR3 loop is CASSFQGGTDYEQYF. The CDR3, as DNA: TGTGCCAGCAGCTTCCAGGGGGGGACAGACTACGAGCAGTACTTC.

This chain's CDR3 is CASKIAGGNYNEQFF. CDR3 bases: TGTGCCAGCAAAATAGCGGGGGGGAATTACAATGAGCAGTTCTTC. The rearrangement uses TRBV7-2 and TRBJ2-1; 11 nucleotides align to TRBD2. The CDR3 sequence is 15 residues long. Germline values: CDR1 SGHTA, CDR2 FQGNSA. With 7 bases clipped from V and 4 bases from J, the junction kept 6 bases outside the gene matches.